A selection of T cell receptor beta chains follows, all from one sample in a study of cytomegalovirus exposure and HLA in healthy donors. TCRdb keeps only in-frame clones here, not all; method: immunoSEQ multiplex PCR. The profile shows about 180,000 clones, approximately 84% of them singletons. The sample was PBMCs. Receptors originate from a girl aged 5 to 17 in good health and CMV-seropositive. The CDR3 runs from the conserved cysteine through the conserved F or W. The D gene is left open where the match is weak. Size is omitted from some rows. Given values are once, few, many or a class for expanded clones.

TRBJ1-2 few 15 TRBD1 TRBV11-2 TGTGCCAGCAGCCCTCACGGGACAGCTGGTTATGGCTACACCTTC CASSPHGTAGYGYTF
TRBJ2-7 few 16 TRBD2 TRBV5-1 TGCGCCAGCAGCTTGAAAGTGGGACTAGACATCGGCGAGCAGTACTTC CASSLKVGLDIGEQYF
TRBJ2-1 . 15 . TRBV7-9 TGTGCCAGCAGCTTAGGCACGGTCTCCTACAATGAGCAGTTCTTC CASSLGTVSYNEQFF
TRBJ2-2 . 17 TRBD2 TRBV5-1 TGCGCCAGCAGCTTGGCTCGCGGGAGGGCCGACACCGGGGAGCTGTTTTTT CASSLARGRADTGELFF
TRBJ1-1 . 15 TRBD1 TRBV30 TGTGCCTGGAGTGCCGTCTGGGACAGGGGGCTGAGAGCTTTCTTT CAWSAVWDRGLRAFF
TRBJ1-1 once 13 . TRBV11-2 TGTGCCAGCAGCCCAACAGGGCTCACTGAAGCTTTCTTT CASSPTGLTEAFF
TRBJ1-5 medium-sized 14 . TRBV27 TGTGCCATTGGAGGGGGGGATAGCAATCAGCCCCAGCATTTT CAIGGGDSNQPQHF
TRBJ2-7 . 12 TRBD1 TRBV29-1 TGCAGCGCCGCGGACAGGACCTACGAGCAGTACTTC CSAADRTYEQYF
TRBJ1-2 . 13 TRBD1 TRBV19 TGTGCCAGTACCCGGACAGGGGGCTATGGCTACACCTTC CASTRTGGYGYTF
TRBJ2-1 . 15 TRBD2 TRBV6-1 TGTGCCAGCAGTGAGCGACTAGCGGTATACAATGAGCAGTTCTTC CASSERLAVYNEQFF
TRBJ2-1 . 15 . TRBV9 TGTGCCAGCAGCACCCGGGGGGCTTACTACAATGAGCAGTTCTTC CASSTRGAYYNEQFF
TRBJ1-5 . 15 . TRBV30 TGTGCCTGGAGTGCACGGGGAGTCCGCAATCAGCCCCAGCATTTT CAWSARGVRNQPQHF
TRBJ2-2 few 16 TRBD1 TRBV5-6 TGTGCCAGCAGCTTGTACAGGGGGGCGAACACCGGGGAGCTGTTTTTT CASSLYRGANTGELFF
TRBJ2-1 once 18 TRBD2 TRBV2 TGTGCCAGCAGGCGAGAGGCGGGACTAGCGGCTACCTACAATGAGCAGTTCTTC CASRREAGLAATYNEQFF
TRBJ2-1 once 19 TRBD2 TRBV18 TGTGCCAGCTCACCTCTGGGGTTAGCGGGAGGGCCCCCCTACAATGAGCAGTTCTTC CASSPLGLAGGPPYNEQFF
TRBJ1-4 . 15 TRBD1 TRBV7-8 TGTGCCAGCAGCTTAAAGGGGACAGGGCAGGAAAAACTGTTTTTT CASSLKGTGQEKLFF
TRBJ1-1 . 15 TRBD1 TRBV10-3 TGTGCCATCAGTGCGCTAACACAGGGGGCAGATGAAGCTTTCTTT CAISALTQGADEAFF
TRBJ2-7 . 15 TRBD2 TRBV2 TGTGCCTGCAAAGCTGGGGGACTACTGACCTACGAGCAGTACTTC CACKAGGLLTYEQYF
TRBJ1-5 . 15 . TRBV19 TGTGCCAGTAGTATCCTAGGAGGGAGCAATCAGCCCCAGCATTTT CASSILGGSNQPQHF
TRBJ2-7 many 17 TRBD2 TRBV5-5 TGTGCCAGCAGCTTGGCCCGACTAGCGGGAGGGTCCTACGAGCAGTACTTC CASSLARLAGGSYEQYF
TRBJ2-3 . 14 . TRBV11-2 TGTGCCAGCAGCTTAACTCCTAGCACAGATACGCAGTATTTT CASSLTPSTDTQYF
TRBJ1-1 . 13 . TRBV11-2 TGTGCCAGCAGCGTGGGGGGAAACACTGAAGCTTTCTTT CASSVGGNTEAFF
TRBJ2-3 . 15 TRBD2 TRBV6-1 TGTGCCAGCAGACGTAGCGGGGCCGTCCCAGATACGCAGTATTTT CASRRSGAVPDTQYF